This T cell receptor beta chain was captured by sequencing in a study of T cells after posttransplantation cyclophosphamide. A marrow graft followed busulfan-fludarabine conditioning, with cyclophosphamide on days +3 and +4. With regard to this clone: The antigen remains unidentified.

V dropped 3 bases and J dropped 8; count of bases not matched to a gene: 6. Germline CDR1 reads SGDLS; CDR2 reads YYNGEE. This CDR3 has 16 amino acids. Study-level points and caveats: Tissue-infiltrating T cells from skin or gut overlapped little with blood T cells. Donor-recipient repertoire similarity was low at 1-2 months, rising over year one. Recipient CMV seropositivity and CMV reactivation strongly tracked TRB clonality.

Libraries were prepared by immunoSEQ multiplex PCR; TCRdb keeps only in-frame clonotypes and omits some of them. Listed here are 6,000 to 9,500 clones without any singletons, the top ten holding 23%. The material was PBMCs, obtained nearly 95 days after allogeneic stem cell transplant with posttransplant cyclophosphamide. This sequence joins TRBV9 and TRBJ2-2; 14 bases are shared with TRBD2. The TCR comes from a female patient aged 60 or older who received an allogeneic stem cell transplant from an unrelated donor, was CMV-positive, and had acute GVHD only. Some T cells may be provided by the graft donor. The CDR3 loop reads CASSAGTSGSPGELFF. For the CDR3, the DNA is TGTGCCAGCAGCGCGGGGACTAGCGGGAGCCCAGGGGAGCTGTTTTTT.